Listed below are T cell receptor beta chains from one sample, sequenced in a study of T cell repertoires in ileal Crohn's disease. Only in-frame clones appear in the TCRdb table, and some are missing; sequencing was by immunoSEQ multiplex PCR. Altogether around 14,000 clones are present, 75% to 85% being singletons, with the ten largest covering 18%. The sequencing input was ileal tissue. These receptor sequences come from an adult with Crohn's disease. Both conserved end residues are trimmed from each CDR3. Only some rows state a clone size, as once, few, many or a class for expanded clones.

TRBJ1-1 TRBV29-1 NA SGTQGTEAF
TRBJ2-7 TRBV19 NA ASMDEGSRQY
TRBJ1-2 TRBV15 once ATSRGGTDYGYT
TRBJ2-2 TRBV18 NA ASSRGGGELF
TRBJ2-3 TRBV7-2 NA ASGTYGGAIDTQY
TRBJ2-1 TRBV5-4 NA ASSLTSGARTYNEQF
TRBJ2-7 TRBV6-1 few ASSGRTGEGHEQY
TRBJ2-3 TRBV7-2 few ASSLAKFQGTDTQY
TRBJ2-1 TRBV6-1 once ASSSLAGAYNEQF
TRBJ1-1 TRBV2 NA ASSGGQTPRAF
TRBJ2-1 TRBV10-3 NA AIMGWRGRNEQF
TRBJ2-7 TRBV6-5 NA ASGLAGGEQY
TRBJ1-1 TRBV18 few ASSPDRGLEGAF
TRBJ1-2 TRBV6-1 once ASSGGQGNYGYT
TRBJ2-7 TRBV6-6 NA ASSYSSGSQSYEQY
TRBJ2-4 TRBV27 medium-sized ASSSLQRGENIQY
TRBJ2-1 TRBV7-9 NA ASSLRAGGPGNEQF
TRBJ1-5 TRBV30 NA AWSVAGDQPQH
TRBJ2-7 TRBV5-1 once ASSRITGSSITYEQY
TRBJ1-4 TRBV7-6 NA ASSQDGTTNEKLF
TRBJ2-3 TRBV11-1 NA ASSLPGQGWTDTQY
TRBJ2-3 TRBV19 NA ASSTDRAGTDTQY
TRBJ2-1 TRBV7-9 NA ASSLDSNEQF
TRBJ2-7 TRBV27 few ASSSWTGHEQY
TRBJ2-1 TRBV5-1 NA ASSSRPPPSDEQF
TRBJ2-7 TRBV2 NA ASKTERLTYEQY
TRBJ2-1 TRBV29-1 NA SVEDPLAGIYNEQF